What follows are 6 T cell receptor beta chains derived from one specimen sequenced in a study of molecular identifiers for immune sequencing clone quantification. A single record per CDR3 protein comes from TCRdb applying MiXCR to the PCR reads. Of about 640,000 distinct CDR3 sequences listed, 15% to 20% are singletons. Sequenced input: naive CD8+ T cells from blood, with Jurkat cell RNA spiked in. Subset in this sample: FACS-sorted CD8+CD4-CCR7+CD45RA+ naive T cells. The receptors were sampled from a human donor in good health. Some libraries in this study had Jurkat cell RNA spiked in.

This rearrangement joins TRBV28 to TRBJ2-5; the match to TRBD1 covers 11 bases. There are 14 residues in the CDR3. Looked up from germline, CDR1 is MDHEN and CDR2 is SYDVKM. The J segment lost 9 bases and the V segment lost 5 bases, leaving 8 bases of the junction unmatched. CDR3 amino acids: CASSGTGGWESQYF. As DNA, the CDR3 is TGTGCCAGCAGTGGGACAGGGGGTTGGGAGTCCCAGTACTTC.

Of note for this clonotype: Just one base apart from a much larger clone, this may be a read error. The chain employs TRBV6-1 and TRBJ1-5; possibly TRBD1 for D (5 bases). V was cut by 6 bases and J by 2 bases, with 14 bases left in between. This CDR3 region has 15 residues. Germline values: CDR1 MNHNS, CDR2 SASEGT. The CDR3 here is CASRGRAKRNQPQHF. CDR3 in DNA: TGTGCCAGCAGGGGACGGGCGAAACGCAATCAGCCCCAGCATTTT.

This clonotype was observed at least ten times. The chain has TRBV30 and TRBJ2-3, with TRBD1 matching over 9 bases. Germline trimming cut 7 bases from V and 2 bases from J; bases unmatched to any gene: 10. The germline gives CDR1 GTSNPN, CDR2 SVGIG (reference sequence). CDR3 length: 15 residues. The CDR3 region is CASDRDRALTDTQYF. The CDR3 coding sequence is TGTGCCTCCGACCGGGACAGGGCCCTCACAGATACGCAGTATTTT.

Comments on this clonotype: An end of the junction differs from the germline gene, which may be a read error. The chain recombines TRBV7-9 with TRBJ2-2; TRBD1 matches 10 bases. The CDR3 has 16 amino acids. The germline V gene encodes CDR1 SEHNR and CDR2 FQNEAQ (reference sequence). Here the CDR3 reads CASSPRDRGEAGELLF. CDR3 nucleotides: TGTGCCAGCAGCCCCAGGGACAGGGGCGAGGCCGGGGAGCTGCTTTTT.

At least ten counts were recorded for this clonotype. The V and J genes are TRBV7-2 and TRBJ2-3; D is unclear. The CDR3 covers 13 residues. Germline-derived CDR1 and CDR2 are SGHTA and FQGNSA. V was pared by 1 base and J by 5 bases, with 7 bases between. The CDR3 protein is CASSLDSVDTQYF. The CDR3 DNA sequence: TGTGCCAGCAGCTTAGATTCCGTAGATACGCAGTATTTT.

The chain uses TRBV20-1 and TRBJ2-7; 7 nucleotides agree with TRBD2. The CDR3 is made up of 15 amino acids. J lost 2 bases, V lost 6 bases, and 13 bases had no gene match. CDR1 DFQATT and CDR2 SNEGSKA come from the germline V gene (reference sequence). CDR3 in DNA: TGCAGTGCCATTGACCAGCGGGAAAGTACCTACGAGCAGTACTTC. As protein: CSAIDQRESTYEQYF.